One and the same sample provided the 17 T cell receptor beta chains below, sequenced in a study of T cell repertoires in cytomegalovirus infection. Via MiXCR, TCRdb re-called the reads, giving one row per CDR3 protein. The repertoire holds approximately 280,000 distinct CDR3 sequences, with 22% as singletons. Their antigen targets remain unknown. The sample in question was cultured PBMCs, obtained from culture after CMV antigen stimulation. Receptors originate from a human donor in good health (CMV status not recorded). Some clones in this sample may be carry-over from other donors' samples.

The V gene is TRBV7-9, the J gene TRBJ1-1; maybe TRBD1 (6 bases). CDR1 and CDR2 (germline): SEHNR, FQNEAQ (reference sequence). V was clipped by 1 base and J by 0 bases, with 12 bases between them. The CDR3 extends over 16 amino acids. The CDR3 DNA reads TGTGCCAGCAGCTTAGTAGGGGGGATCATGAACACTGAAGCTTTCTTT. Translation: CASSLVGGIMNTEAFF.

This clonotype appeared a few times. The chain employs TRBV6-5 and TRBJ2-1; D might be TRBD2 (5 bases). V dropped 7 bases and J dropped 9 bases, with 10 bases sitting between them. The CDR3 extends over 11 amino acids. Germline values: CDR1 MNHEY, CDR2 SVGAGI. CDR3 DNA: TGTGCCAGCACCGGAGCGGCTGAGCAGTTCTTC. Protein: CASTGAAEQFF.

The CDR3 nucleotides are TGTGCCAGCAGTTACCTTACGCAAGCCTATAATTCACCCCTCCACTTT. It specifies CASSYLTQAYNSPLHF. The chain couples TRBV6-5 to TRBJ1-6, with unresolved D. The CDR3 totals 16 residues. Germline values: CDR1 MNHEY, CDR2 SVGAGI. Trimming removed 2 bases at V and 2 bases at J, with 10 bases between.

In this sample, this clonotype turned up many times. This chain's CDR3 is CASSVSGRGEEKLFF. The CDR3 coding sequence is TGTGCCAGCAGCGTCTCGGGCCGCGGGGAGGAAAAACTGTTTTTT. This chain connects TRBV9 to TRBJ1-4; no clear D. Trimming stripped 2 bases from V and 8 bases from J, with 16 bases between. Germline CDR1 is SGDLS and CDR2 is YYNGEE. CDR3 length equals 15 residues.

This clonotype was seen ten or more times. The rearrangement links TRBV12-3 or TRBV12-4 to TRBJ2-1, with 11 nucleotides matching TRBD2. The CDR3 length is 14 residues. After removal of 5 bases from V and 7 bases from J, the junction contained 4 bases not matched to a gene. In DNA form, the CDR3 reads TGTGCCAGCAGTCCCGGGACTAGCGGTAATGAGCAGTTCTTC. Translation: CASSPGTSGNEQFF.

The sample holds a few counts of this clonotype. V is TRBV6-1 and J is TRBJ1-5; 7 nucleotides agree with TRBD1. The CDR3 is made up of 17 amino acids. The ends lost 7 bases at V and 5 bases at J; junction bases unmatched: 17. Per the germline V gene, CDR1 is MNHNS and CDR2 is SASEGT. This CDR3 reads CASMVVDRVIRYQPQHF. The CDR3 DNA follows: TGTGCCAGCATGGTGGTTGACAGGGTAATACGATATCAGCCCCAGCATTTT.

This clonotype was seen more than once but under ten times. The V gene is TRBV19, the J gene TRBJ2-1; D is unresolved. This CDR3 comprises 14 residues. Germline assignment: CDR1 LNHDA and CDR2 SQIVND (reference sequence). Trimming took off 2 bases at V and 6 bases at J, with 11 bases between the two ends. The chain's CDR3 is CASSIPYGPNEQFF. CDR3 nucleotides: TGTGCCAGTAGTATACCGTACGGGCCCAATGAGCAGTTCTTC.

The rearrangement uses TRBV6-5 and TRBJ2-1, with unresolved D. CDR3 size: 11 residues. Germline CDR1 is MNHEY and CDR2 is SVGAGI. The germline V and J ends were trimmed by 6 bases and 10 bases, with 10 bases remaining between them. CDR3 amino acids: CASRDRNEQFF. Written as DNA, the CDR3 is TGTGCCAGCAGGGACCGGAACGAGCAGTTCTTC.

The chain carries TRBV10-3 and TRBJ2-3, with a possible D match to TRBD1 (6 bases). The CDR3 has 14 residues. V gave up 4 bases and J gave up 2 bases, with 10 bases separating them. The germline gives CDR1 ENHRY, CDR2 SYGVKD. CDR3 loop: CAISVTGSTDTQYF. The CDR3 DNA is TGTGCCATCAGTGTAACAGGGTCCACAGATACGCAGTATTTT.

As to this clonotype: A single base separates this from a much larger clone, so it may be a read error. The final CDR3 position lacks the conserved phenylalanine or tryptophan, pointing to a likely read error. The chain uses TRBV7-2 and TRBJ2-1; D is possibly TRBD2 (7 bases). V shed 5 bases and J shed 4 bases, with 15 bases lying between them. CDR1 is SGHTA and CDR2 is FQGNSA in the germline V gene. The CDR3 contains 15 residues. This CDR3 is CASSREGGPYNEQFS. Here the CDR3 DNA reads TGTGCCAGCAGCCGCGAGGGGGGGCCTTACAATGAGCAGTTCTCC.

J is TRBJ1-2 and V is TRBV7-9, with 7 bases aligning to TRBD1. CDR3 size: 15 residues. From germline, CDR1 is SEHNR and CDR2 FQNEAQ (reference sequence). V dropped 3 bases and J dropped 0; count of bases not matched to a gene: 4. The CDR3 nucleotides are TGTGCCAGCAGCTTCACAGGGGCTGCTAACTATGGCTACACCTTC. Its protein is CASSFTGAANYGYTF. Full variable domain (remainder filled in from reference TRBV7-9 and TRBJ1-2): DTGVSQNPRHKITKRGQNVTFRCDPISEHNRLYWYRQTLGQGPEFLTYFQNEAQLEKSRLLSDRFSAERPKGSFSTLEIQRTEQGDSAMYLCASSFTGAANYGYTFGSGTRLTVV.

J is TRBJ2-1 and V is TRBV24-1; 8 positions agree with TRBD2. There are 15 residues in the CDR3. The germline V gene encodes CDR1 KGHDR and CDR2 SFDVKD. The junction had 12 bases not matched to a gene; V was cut back by 6 bases and J by 9 bases. CDR3 DNA: TGTGCCACCAGTCGTTCCGGGAGGGCCATATTTGAGCAGTTCTTC. Translated: CATSRSGRAIFEQFF.

This rearrangement joins TRBV7-8 to TRBJ2-1; 14 nucleotides align to TRBD2. The length of the CDR3 is 17 residues. Unmatched junction bases numbered 8, after V lost 4 bases and J lost 6 bases. CDR1 is SGHVS, CDR2 FQNEAQ, per germline. CDR3 sequence (DNA): TGTGCCAGCAGCTCCCTTCGCGGACTAGCGGGAGGCAATGAGCAGTTCTTC. Amino acids: CASSSLRGLAGGNEQFF. The entire variable domain, with the rest obtained from reference TRBV7-8 and TRBJ2-1, is as follows: GAGVSQSPRYKVAKRGQDVALRCDPISGHVSLFWYQQALGQGPEFLTYFQNEAQLDKSGLPSDRFFAERPEGSVSTLKIQRTQQEDSAVYLCASSSLRGLAGGNEQFFGPGTRLTVL.

This clonotype was counted at least ten times. This chain connects TRBV7-9 to TRBJ1-1; 10 bases map to TRBD1. Trimming took 5 bases from V and 5 from J; bases not matched to a gene: 5. Germline CDR1 reads SEHNR; CDR2 reads FQNEAQ (reference sequence). The CDR3 is made up of 14 amino acids. The CDR3 region has the DNA TGTGCCAGCAGCAAGAGGACAGGGGGGACTGAAGCTTTCTTT. Protein sequence: CASSKRTGGTEAFF.

The chain carries TRBV6-2 or TRBV6-3 and TRBJ2-4; TRBD1 matches 7 bases. Looked up from germline, CDR1 is MNHEY and CDR2 is SVGEGT. The V gene end was trimmed by 7 bases and the J gene end by 9 bases; junction bases not matched to a gene: 12. The CDR3 is made up of 14 amino acids. The DNA for the CDR3 is TGTGCCAGCAATGACAGGGACCCCAGGGGCATTCAGTACTTC. Encoded protein: CASNDRDPRGIQYF.

Points on this clonotype: At one end the junction does not follow the germline gene, possibly because of a read error. The genes are TRBV9 and TRBJ2-6, with D possibly matching TRBD2 (5 bases). Germline V CDR1 and CDR2: SGDLS, YYNGEE. The CDR3 runs 15 residues. The CDR3 DNA sequence: TGTGCTAGCAGCGGCACGGGAACTGGGGCCAACGTCCTGACTTTC. This gives the protein CASSGTGTGANVLTF.

The rearrangement uses TRBV11-2 and TRBJ2-5, with TRBD1 identical over 9 bases. CDR1 and CDR2 (germline): SGHAT, FQNNGV. Unmatched junction bases numbered 7, after V lost 3 bases and J lost 2 bases. The CDR3 totals 16 residues. CDR3 loop: CASSFRGQGIQETQYF. The CDR3 region has the DNA TGTGCCAGCAGCTTCAGAGGACAGGGGATACAAGAGACCCAGTACTTC. The full variable domain, rest sourced from reference TRBV11-2 and TRBJ2-5, is EAGVAQSPRYKIIEKRQSVAFWCNPISGHATLYWYQQILGQGPKLLIQFQNNGVVDDSQLPKDRFSAERLKGVDSTLKIQPAKLEDSAVYLCASSFRGQGIQETQYFGPGTRLLVL.